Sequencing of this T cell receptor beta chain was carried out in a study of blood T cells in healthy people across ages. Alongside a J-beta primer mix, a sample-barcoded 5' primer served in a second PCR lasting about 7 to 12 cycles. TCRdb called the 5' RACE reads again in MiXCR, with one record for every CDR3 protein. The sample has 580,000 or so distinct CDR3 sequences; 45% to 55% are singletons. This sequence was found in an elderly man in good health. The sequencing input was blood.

CDR3 in amino acids: CSAPVRTDTQYF. CDR3 coding DNA: TGCAGTGCCCCGGTGCGCACAGATACGCAGTATTTT. The rearrangement links TRBV20-1 to TRBJ2-3, with unresolved D. V lost 6 bases and J lost 1, with 8 bases in between. CDR1 DFQATT and CDR2 SNEGSKA come from the germline V gene (reference sequence). The CDR3 runs to 12 residues.